Presented here are 5 T cell receptor beta chains from one specimen sequenced in a study of T cells in Graves' hyperthyroidism and ophthalmopathy. Template material for amplifying TCR beta CDR3 regions consisted of RNA transcripts. Using the HTBI primer set, a first-round RT-PCR was run on the TCR CDR3. One entry per CDR3 protein results from TCRdb running MiXCR on the multiplex PCR reads. The sample carries 95,000 to 110,000 distinct CDR3 sequences, 47% recorded once. Material for sequencing was blood. The origin of the receptors is a man aged 40-55 years with Graves' hyperthyroidism.

This clonotype appeared many times. The chain has TRBV9 and TRBJ1-6, with 9 positions matching TRBD1. After removal of 4 bases from V and 7 bases from J, the junction contained 9 bases not matched to a gene. Per the germline V gene, CDR1 is SGDLS and CDR2 is YYNGEE. The CDR3 extends over 16 amino acids. DNA for the CDR3: TGTGCCAGCAGCCCTTCTGGGGGGACAGGGAATTCACCCCTCCACTTT. Translating it yields CASSPSGGTGNSPLHF.

There are many counts of this clonotype. V usage is TRBV24-1 and J usage is TRBJ2-3; maybe TRBD2 (5 bases). Germline V gives CDR1 KGHDR, CDR2 SFDVKD. Between the trimmed V and J ends, which lost 1 base and 4 bases, there was a span of 11 bases. There are 15 residues in the CDR3. CDR3 sequence: CATSDFRDSADTQYF. The CDR3 bases are TGTGCCACCAGTGATTTCCGGGATTCGGCAGATACGCAGTATTTT.

This clonotype was seen a handful of times. The chain couples TRBV4-1 to TRBJ2-7, with 10 nucleotides matching TRBD2. Germline trimming cut 0 bases from V and 1 base from J; bases unmatched to any gene: 3. CDR3 length: 16 residues. Germline V gives CDR1 MGHRA, CDR2 YSYEKL. CDR3 in DNA: TGCGCCAGCAGCCAAGATCCACTAGCGGGGTCCTACGAGCAGTACTTC. This gives the protein CASSQDPLAGSYEQYF.

Comments on this clonotype: At one boundary the junction diverges from the germline segment, which might be a read error. This CDR3 is CASSYSGEGSVDTGAFF. For the CDR3, the DNA is TGTGCCAGCAGTTACTCGGGAGAGGGGAGCGTGGACACTGGAGCTTTCTTT. The chain employs TRBV6-5 and TRBJ1-1; D is perhaps TRBD1 (5 bases). Germline V gives CDR1 MNHEY, CDR2 SVGAGI. The CDR3 totals 17 residues.

The rearrangement links TRBV20-1 to TRBJ2-3, with TRBD1 as a possible D gene (6 bases). The length of the CDR3 is 12 residues. CDR1 and CDR2 (germline): DFQATT, SNEGSKA (reference sequence). V gave up 3 bases and J gave up 5 bases, with 9 bases separating them. The CDR3 bases are TGCAGTGCTAGCCTAGGGGGAGATACGCAGTATTTT. Encoded protein: CSASLGGDTQYF.